One and the same sample provided the 23 T cell receptor beta chains below, sequenced in a study of blood T cell repertoires in COVID-19. Repertoires were generated with immunoSEQ multiplex PCR, while TCRdb's copy carries only in-frame clones and drops some. The sample has about 59,000 clones; approximately 92% are singletons. Specimen: peripheral blood. The receptors come from a man of 80 years or more with acute or convalescent COVID-19.

V gene TRBV7-3 combines with J gene TRBJ2-3, with 9 bases matching TRBD2. Trimming at V came to 1 base and at J to 3 bases, leaving 5 bases not matched to a gene. The CDR3 contains 16 residues. Germline CDR1 reads SGHTA; CDR2 reads FQGTGA. The CDR3 region has the DNA TGTGCCAGCAGCTTAAAGACTAGCGGCGGGACAGATACGCAGTATTTT. This sequence encodes CASSLKTSGGTDTQYF.

The chain has TRBV6-1 and TRBJ2-3, with 15 bases lining up with TRBD2. The junction had 9 bases not matched to a gene; V was cut back by 4 bases and J by 7 bases. CDR1 and CDR2 from the germline V gene are MNHNS and SASEGT. The CDR3 length is 17 residues. This chain's CDR3 is CASSGSGTSGGFHTQYF. Here the CDR3 DNA reads TGTGCCAGCAGTGGTTCCGGGACTAGCGGGGGGTTTCATACGCAGTATTTT.

The rearrangement links TRBV12-5 to TRBJ1-1, with 10 bases identical to TRBD1. Unmatched junction bases numbered 6, after V lost 4 bases and J lost 4 bases. Germline V lookup: CDR1 LGHNT, CDR2 FRNRAP. The CDR3 length is 15 residues. This CDR3 reads CASGSGQGESTEAFF. As DNA, the CDR3 is TGTGCTAGTGGTTCCGGACAGGGGGAGAGCACTGAAGCTTTCTTT.

CDR3 residues: CASSTGRLAGGLDTQYF. Here the CDR3 DNA reads TGCGCCAGCAGCACCGGTCGATTAGCGGGGGGGCTTGATACGCAGTATTTT. The chain combines TRBV5-1 with TRBJ2-3, with TRBD2 matching over 11 bases. Trimming took 4 bases from V and 6 from J; bases not matched to a gene: 13. Per the germline V gene, CDR1 is SGHRS and CDR2 is YFSETQ. This CDR3 has 17 amino acids.

This sequence joins TRBV29-1 and TRBJ1-2, with 7 bases identical to TRBD1. Germline V gene lookup returns CDR1 SQVTM and CDR2 ANQGSEA. The CDR3 extends over 14 amino acids. The V gene end was trimmed by 4 bases and the J gene end by 0 bases; junction bases not matched to a gene: 5. The CDR3 loop reads CSVGGTDTNYGYTF. CDR3 DNA: TGCAGCGTTGGGGGGACAGATACTAACTATGGCTACACCTTC.

This chain connects TRBV2 to TRBJ2-3; TRBD2 matches 13 bases. The J segment lost 1 base and the V segment lost 6 bases, leaving 4 bases of the junction unmatched. The germline gives CDR1 SNHLY, CDR2 FYNNEI. The CDR3 has 16 amino acids. DNA for the CDR3: TGTGCCAGCAGGGCCGGACTAGCGGGGGGCACAGATACGCAGTATTTT. It yields the protein CASRAGLAGGTDTQYF. The complete variable domain, with remaining parts taken from reference TRBV2 and TRBJ2-3, reads EPEVTQTPSHQVTQMGQEVILRCVPISNHLYFYWYRQILGQKVEFLVSFYNNEISEKSEIFDDQFSVERPDGSNFTLKIRSTKLEDSAMYFCASRAGLAGGTDTQYFGPGTRLTVL.

The chain has TRBV5-1 and TRBJ2-2; tentatively, D is TRBD1 (5 bases). CDR3 size: 16 residues. The V and J ends lost 0 bases and 4 bases respectively, with 13 bases between them. Germline assignment: CDR1 SGHRS and CDR2 YFSETQ. The CDR3 protein is CASSLGGGRATGELFF. The CDR3 DNA reads as TGCGCCAGCAGCTTGGGGGGCGGCAGGGCCACCGGGGAGCTGTTTTTT. Full variable domain (outside the CDR3, taken from reference TRBV5-1 and TRBJ2-2): KAGVTQTPRYLIKTRGQQVTLSCSPISGHRSVSWYQQTPGQGLQFLFEYFSETQRNKGNFPGRFSGRQFSNSRSEMNVSTLELGDSALYLCASSLGGGRATGELFFGEGSRLTVL.

The V gene is TRBV29-1, the J gene TRBJ2-7; tentatively, D is TRBD1 (6 bases). CDR1 and CDR2 from the germline V gene are SQVTM and ANQGSEA. V lost 2 bases and J lost 10, with 21 bases in between. CDR3 length: 14 residues. In DNA form, the CDR3 reads TGCAGCGTTGAAAGTGCAGGGGTAGGGACGGACCAGTACTTC. It encodes CSVESAGVGTDQYF.

The chain joins TRBV7-9 to TRBJ2-7, with a tentative D call TRBD1 (5 bases). Germline-derived CDR1 and CDR2 are SEHNR and FQNEAQ (reference sequence). The V gene lost 3 bases and the J gene lost 3 bases, with 6 bases spanning the gap. The CDR3 spans 12 residues. CDR3 region: CASSLTDYEQYF. The CDR3 DNA is TGTGCCAGCAGCTTGACAGACTACGAGCAGTACTTC.

The gene calls are TRBV19 and TRBJ1-5; 8 bases line up with TRBD1. Trimming cost V 9 bases and J 3 bases; bases outside gene matches: 4. This CDR3 region has 13 residues. Germline V lookup: CDR1 LNHDA, CDR2 SQIVND (reference sequence). CDR3 DNA: TGTGCCAGCGGACAGGGTGTCAATCAGCCCCAGCATTTT. Translated, it gives CASGQGVNQPQHF.

The CDR3, as DNA: TGCGCCAGCAGCTTGGCCTCAGGGGTGGCCCACTATGGCTACACCTTC. It is translated as CASSLASGVAHYGYTF. This chain connects TRBV5-1 to TRBJ1-2; D is perhaps TRBD1 (6 bases). V was cut by 0 bases and J by 3 bases, with 15 bases left in between. The V gene's germline CDR1 is SGHRS and CDR2 YFSETQ. The CDR3 contains 16 residues.

The J gene is TRBJ2-7, the V gene TRBV24-1; 7 bases line up with TRBD1. Germline assignment: CDR1 KGHDR and CDR2 SFDVKD. V gave up 4 bases and J gave up 0 bases; unmatched junction bases: 8. This CDR3 comprises 16 residues. The CDR3 DNA reads as TGTGCCACCAGTGACTCCATTCCAGGGGGCTCCTACGAGCAGTACTTC. Translating gives CATSDSIPGGSYEQYF.

This chain links TRBV25-1 with TRBJ1-4; 7 bases align to TRBD1. This CDR3 has 14 amino acids. CDR1 and CDR2 from the germline V gene are MGHDK and SYGVNS. Trimming removed 6 bases from V and 3 bases from J; junction bases left unmatched: 4. CDR3 region: CASRGTASNEKLFF. DNA of the CDR3: TGTGCCAGCAGGGGGACAGCCTCTAATGAAAAACTGTTTTTT.

The V and J genes are TRBV5-1 and TRBJ1-2, with D maybe TRBD1 (6 bases). Germline assignment: CDR1 SGHRS and CDR2 YFSETQ. The CDR3 contains 13 residues. The germline V and J ends were trimmed by 0 bases and 8 bases, with 11 bases remaining between them. CDR3 in amino acids: CASSLGAGDGYTF. DNA for the CDR3: TGCGCCAGCAGCTTGGGAGCAGGGGACGGCTACACCTTC.

The gene calls are TRBV4-2 and TRBJ1-4, with 11 bases identical to TRBD1. V dropped 3 bases and J dropped 6; count of bases not matched to a gene: 6. The CDR3 is made up of 16 amino acids. Germline V gene lookup returns CDR1 LGHNA and CDR2 YNFKEQ. The CDR3: CASSHRDRGSDEKLFF. CDR3 bases: TGTGCCAGCAGCCATCGGGACAGGGGGTCTGATGAAAAACTGTTTTTT.

This chain joins TRBV4-2 and TRBJ1-1, with D possibly matching TRBD1 (5 bases). CDR3 length: 14 residues. Trimming cost V 1 base and J 4 bases, with 10 bases left between them. Germline CDR1 is LGHNA and CDR2 is YNFKEQ. This CDR3 is CASSQGGVGTEAFF. The CDR3 DNA is TGTGCCAGCAGCCAAGGGGGGGTAGGCACTGAAGCTTTCTTT.

The chain joins TRBV10-3 to TRBJ2-3; no reliable D call. The CDR3 runs to 13 residues. V lost 6 bases and J lost 5, with 12 bases in between. The V gene's germline CDR1 is ENHRY and CDR2 SYGVKD. CDR3 bases: TGTGCCATCAGGCCCGGTTCCGAAGATACGCAGTATTTT. This codes for CAIRPGSEDTQYF.

The chain uses TRBV18 and TRBJ2-2; D possibly corresponds to TRBD1 (7 bases). V gave up 2 bases and J gave up 2 bases, with 12 bases separating them. The CDR3 has 16 residues. The germline gives CDR1 KGHSH, CDR2 LQKENI. As DNA, the CDR3 is TGTGCCAGCTCACCAAGACAGGGAGGTAACACCGGGGAGCTGTTTTTT. Its protein is CASSPRQGGNTGELFF. Combining the CDR3 with reference TRBV18 and TRBJ2-2 gives the whole variable domain NAGVMQNPRHLVRRRGQEARLRCSPMKGHSHVYWYRQLPEEGLKFMVYLQKENIIDESGMPKERFSAEFPKEGPSILRIQQVVRGDSAAYFCASSPRQGGNTGELFFGEGSRLTVL.

The CDR3 DNA reads TGTGCCAGCAGAGGTGCAGGGAACAGGGGCCTTTATGGCTACACCTTC. Its protein product is CASRGAGNRGLYGYTF. V gene TRBV11-2 combines with J gene TRBJ1-2; 7 bases map to TRBD1. Germline CDR1 is SGHAT and CDR2 is FQNNGV. CDR3 length: 16 residues. V lost 6 bases, J lost 5 bases, and 15 bases stayed unmatched.

CDR3 sequence: CASSPPWLRRRVIYF. The CDR3 DNA follows: TGTGCCAGCAGCCCCCCCTGGTTAAGGCGGCGGGTCATATATTTT. The chain employs TRBV7-6 and TRBJ1-3; D is uncertain. The CDR3 runs 15 residues. Trimming shortened V by 5 bases and J by 12 bases, and 23 bases separated the two germline ends. The V gene's germline CDR1 is SGHVS and CDR2 FNYEAQ.

This clone occurred once. The chain recombines TRBV7-2 with TRBJ2-1, with D possibly matching TRBD1 (6 bases). Trimming left V 5 bases short and J 4 bases short, with 15 bases between. Germline loops: CDR1 SGHTA, CDR2 FQGNSA. The CDR3 is made up of 15 amino acids. The CDR3 loop is CASSGRWGQYNEQFF. The CDR3 nucleotides are TGTGCCAGCAGCGGACGGTGGGGACAATACAATGAGCAGTTCTTC.

This rearrangement joins TRBV7-9 to TRBJ2-7; 8 bases agree with TRBD1. The CDR3 length is 14 residues. Trimming took 3 bases from V and 4 from J; bases not matched to a gene: 5. Per the germline V gene, CDR1 is SEHNR and CDR2 is FQNEAQ (reference sequence). The CDR3 loop is CASSLTDRAYEQYF. CDR3 coding DNA: TGTGCCAGCAGCTTGACGGACAGGGCTTACGAGCAGTACTTC.

This sequence joins TRBV6-2 or TRBV6-3 and TRBJ1-1; TRBD1 agrees at 7 bases. The germline CDR1 and CDR2 sequences are MNHEY and SVGEGT. V was pared by 5 bases and J by 0 bases, with 6 bases of the junction left unmatched. This CDR3 region has 15 residues. The CDR3 DNA reads TGTGCCAGCAGTGATCGGACAGGCCTGAACACTGAAGCTTTCTTT. This encodes CASSDRTGLNTEAFF.